Reported below is one TCR beta chain. Its antigen is currently unknown. A CD45RA+ naive subset and a CD45RA-negative memory subset were split from CD4+ cells. Deep-level assay runs were performed. TCRdb's copy holds only in-frame clones and misses some; the assay was immunoSEQ multiplex PCR. The table shows roughly 1 million clones, with 65% to 75% occurring only once. These data originate in a study of shared clonotypes between healthy human individuals. Study-level findings and limits: Clonotypes that were shared across a handful of donors made up around 5% of naive CD4 clonotypes.

V lost 7 bases to trimming and J lost 4 bases; unmatched junction nucleotides: 9. Germline V lookup: CDR1 SNHLY, CDR2 FYNNEI. The CDR3 totals 16 residues. V gene TRBV2 combines with J gene TRBJ2-2; TRBD2 matches at 10 bases. Source material: memory CD4+ T cells sorted from blood. As to subset: CD45RA-negative fraction. The sequence derives from a man aged 18 to 30 in good health. The CDR3 region has the DNA TGTGCCAGCACGGGAGCGGGAGGGCTGTTCACCGGGGAGCTGTTTTTT. Amino acid sequence: CASTGAGGLFTGELFF.